The clone carrying this T cell receptor beta chain was seen just once. PCR was performed using 60 Vbeta and 13 Jbeta primers. Assay: immunoSEQ multiplex PCR; the TCRdb copy retains only in-frame clones and omits some. Altogether 95,000 to 150,000 clones are present, 55% to 75% being singletons, with the ten largest covering roughly 8.2%. The CDR3 covers 16 residues. Germline CDR1 and CDR2: SNHLY and FYNNEI. Trimming removed 5 bases from V and 2 bases from J; junction bases left unmatched: 9. This record belongs to a study of cytomegalovirus exposure and HLA in healthy donors. The sample comprised PBMCs. The sequence derives from a woman in her 40s in good health and CMV-seropositive. The genes are TRBV2 and TRBJ1-3; 7 bases map to TRBD1. This CDR3 reads CASSQFSQGAGNTIYF. The CDR3 DNA reads as TGTGCCAGCAGTCAATTTAGTCAGGGGGCTGGAAACACCATATATTTT.